This T cell receptor (beta chain) was profiled in a study of immune cell composition in non-small cell lung cancer. Notes on the study in general: Tumour TCR-beta clonality showed no significant link to smoking pack-years. Roughly 80% of squamous and approximately 30% of adenocarcinoma cases had tumour-associated clones >0.5%.

Germline V gene data show CDR1 as SGHTA and CDR2 as FQGNSA. V was shortened by 5 bases and J by 0 bases, with 17 bases between the two germline ends. CDR3 length equals 18 residues. Normal lung sampling was at least 3 cm from the tumour, as distant as possible. This clone was observed a single time. Its antigen is still unknown. The data were produced by immunoSEQ multiplex PCR, yet TCRdb's version contains in-frame clones alone and is incomplete. The sample contains about 3,200 clones, around 84% of which appear only once. The sequence derives from a human donor with non-small cell lung cancer. Sequencing was performed on non-adjacent lung tissue. V and J are TRBV7-2 and TRBJ2-6; possibly TRBD2 for D (6 bases). The DNA of the CDR3 is TGTGCCAGCAGCCCGGAGGGCAGAACATACTCTGGGGCCAACGTCCTGACTTTC. It is translated as CASSPEGRTYSGANVLTF.